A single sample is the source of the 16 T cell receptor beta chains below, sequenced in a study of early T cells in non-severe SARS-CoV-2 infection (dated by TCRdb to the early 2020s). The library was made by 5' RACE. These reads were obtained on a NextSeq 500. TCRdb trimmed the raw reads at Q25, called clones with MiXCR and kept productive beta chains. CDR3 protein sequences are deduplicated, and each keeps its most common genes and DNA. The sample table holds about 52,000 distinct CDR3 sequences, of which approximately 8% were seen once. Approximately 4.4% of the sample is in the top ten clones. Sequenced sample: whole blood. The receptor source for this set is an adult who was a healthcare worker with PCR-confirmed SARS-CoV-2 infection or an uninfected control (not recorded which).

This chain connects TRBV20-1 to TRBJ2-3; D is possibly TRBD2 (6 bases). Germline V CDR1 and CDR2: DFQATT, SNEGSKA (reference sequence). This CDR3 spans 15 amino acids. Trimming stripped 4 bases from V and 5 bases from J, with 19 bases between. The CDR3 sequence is CSATGLEGPIDTQYF. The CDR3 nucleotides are TGCAGTGCTACGGGACTCGAGGGCCCAATAGATACGCAGTATTTT.

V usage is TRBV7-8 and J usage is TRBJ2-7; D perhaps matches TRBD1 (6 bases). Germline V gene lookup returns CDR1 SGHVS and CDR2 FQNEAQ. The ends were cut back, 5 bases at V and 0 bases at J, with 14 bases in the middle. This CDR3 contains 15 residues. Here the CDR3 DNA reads TGTGCCAGCAGCCCGGTCCGGGACACCTCCTACGAGCAGTACTTC. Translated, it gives CASSPVRDTSYEQYF.

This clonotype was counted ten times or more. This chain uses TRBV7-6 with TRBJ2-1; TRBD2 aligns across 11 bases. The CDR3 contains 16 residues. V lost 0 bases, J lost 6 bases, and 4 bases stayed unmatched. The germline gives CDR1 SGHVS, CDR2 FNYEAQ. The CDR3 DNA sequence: TGTGCCAGCAGCTTAGCCACTAGCGGGAGCCGCAATGAGCAGTTCTTC. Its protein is CASSLATSGSRNEQFF.

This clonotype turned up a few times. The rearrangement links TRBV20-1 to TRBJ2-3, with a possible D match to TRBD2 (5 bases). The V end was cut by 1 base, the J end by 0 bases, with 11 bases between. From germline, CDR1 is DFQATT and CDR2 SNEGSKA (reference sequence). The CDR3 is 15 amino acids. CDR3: CSARGVAPSTDTQYF. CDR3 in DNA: TGCAGTGCTAGAGGAGTAGCGCCTAGCACAGATACGCAGTATTTT.

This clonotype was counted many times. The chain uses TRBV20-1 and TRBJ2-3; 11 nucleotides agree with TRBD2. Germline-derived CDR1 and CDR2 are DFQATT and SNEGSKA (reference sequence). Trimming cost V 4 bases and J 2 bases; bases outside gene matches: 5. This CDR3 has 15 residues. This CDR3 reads CSATQTSGVTDTQYF. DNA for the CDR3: TGCAGTGCTACCCAGACTAGCGGGGTCACAGATACGCAGTATTTT.

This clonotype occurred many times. The CDR3, as DNA: TGTGCCAGCAGATCCTACGAGCAGTACTTC. It translates to CASRSYEQYF. The chain recombines TRBV2 with TRBJ2-7; D unclear. V was pared by 6 bases and J by 1 base, with 1 base between. CDR3 size: 10 residues. Germline CDR1 SNHLY, CDR2 FYNNEI.

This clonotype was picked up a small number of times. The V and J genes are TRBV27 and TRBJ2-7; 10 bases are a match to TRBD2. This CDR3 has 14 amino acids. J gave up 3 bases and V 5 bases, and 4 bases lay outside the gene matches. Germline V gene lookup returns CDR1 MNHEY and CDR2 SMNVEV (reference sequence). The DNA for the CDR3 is TGTGCCAGCAGTGCCTCTAGCGGGAGCTACGAGCAGTACTTC. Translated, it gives CASSASSGSYEQYF.

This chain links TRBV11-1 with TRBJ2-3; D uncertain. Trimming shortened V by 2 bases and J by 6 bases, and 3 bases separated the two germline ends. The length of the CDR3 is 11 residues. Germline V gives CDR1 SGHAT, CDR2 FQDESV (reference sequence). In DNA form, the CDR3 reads TGTGCCAGCAGCTTATGGGATACGCAGTATTTT. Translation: CASSLWDTQYF.

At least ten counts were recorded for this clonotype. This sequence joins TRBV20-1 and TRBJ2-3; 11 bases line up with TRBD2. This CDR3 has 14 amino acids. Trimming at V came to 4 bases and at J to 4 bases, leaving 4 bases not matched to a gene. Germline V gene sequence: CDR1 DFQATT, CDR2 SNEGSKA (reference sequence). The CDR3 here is CSAMTSGKSDTQYF. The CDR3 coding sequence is TGCAGTGCTATGACTAGCGGGAAGTCAGATACGCAGTATTTT.

The CDR3 DNA reads as TGCAGCGTTGAAGTGTTTGAGACCCAGTACTTC. It encodes CSVEVFETQYF. The V and J genes are TRBV29-1 and TRBJ2-5; D remains ambiguous. This CDR3 has 11 amino acids. Germline CDR1 reads SQVTM; CDR2 reads ANQGSEA. Trimming took off 1 base at V and 5 bases at J, with 5 bases between the two ends.

The CDR3 here is CAWSVSYEQYF. The CDR3 bases are TGTGCCTGGAGTGTGTCCTACGAGCAGTACTTC. The V gene is TRBV30, the J gene TRBJ2-7; unclear D gene. V was trimmed by 0 bases and J by 1 base, leaving 1 base between them. CDR3 length: 11 amino acids. The V gene's germline CDR1 is GTSNPN and CDR2 SVGIG (reference sequence). Using reference TRBV30 and TRBJ2-7 for the parts outside the CDR3, the full variable domain is SQTIHQWPATLVQPVGSPLSLECTVEGTSNPNLYWYRQAAGRGLQLLFYSVGIGQISSEVPQNLSASRPQDRQFILSSKKLLLSDSGFYLCAWSVSYEQYFGPGTRLTVT.

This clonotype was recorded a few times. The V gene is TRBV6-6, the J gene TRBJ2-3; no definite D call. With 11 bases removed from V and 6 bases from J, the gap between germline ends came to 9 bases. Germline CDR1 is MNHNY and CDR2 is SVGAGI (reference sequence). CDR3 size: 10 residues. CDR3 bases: TGTGCCTTAGGGTTGGATACGCAGTATTTT. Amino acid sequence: CALGLDTQYF.

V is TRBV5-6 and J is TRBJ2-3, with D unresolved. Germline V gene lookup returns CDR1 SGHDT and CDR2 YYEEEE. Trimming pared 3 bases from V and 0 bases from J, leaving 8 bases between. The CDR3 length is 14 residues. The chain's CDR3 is CASSYGASTDTQYF. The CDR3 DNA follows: TGTGCCAGCAGCTACGGAGCTAGCACAGATACGCAGTATTTT.

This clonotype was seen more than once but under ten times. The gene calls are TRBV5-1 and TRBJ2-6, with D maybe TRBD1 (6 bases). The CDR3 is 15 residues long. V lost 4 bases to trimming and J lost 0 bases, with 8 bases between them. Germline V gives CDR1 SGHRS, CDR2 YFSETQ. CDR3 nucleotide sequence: TGCGCCAGCAGCCAAGGGGGCTCTGGGGCCAACGTCCTGACTTTC. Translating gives CASSQGGSGANVLTF.

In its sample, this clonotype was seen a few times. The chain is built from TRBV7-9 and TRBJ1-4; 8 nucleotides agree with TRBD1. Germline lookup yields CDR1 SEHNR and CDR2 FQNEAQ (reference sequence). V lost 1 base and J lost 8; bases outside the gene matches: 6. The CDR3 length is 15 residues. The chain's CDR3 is CASSLVWTGTEKLFF. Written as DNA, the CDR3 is TGTGCCAGCAGCTTAGTGTGGACAGGGACGGAAAAACTGTTTTTT.

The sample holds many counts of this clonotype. The CDR3 nucleotides are TGTGCCAGCAGTGAAATAGGCCCCGGATCGGACTATGGCTACACCTTC. It yields the protein CASSEIGPGSDYGYTF. The chain uses TRBV6-1 and TRBJ1-2, with D hard to call. CDR3 length equals 16 residues. Per the germline V gene, CDR1 is MNHNS and CDR2 is SASEGT. V lost 2 bases to trimming and J lost 3 bases, with 16 bases between them.